Following are 17 T cell receptor beta chains from one sample sequenced in a study of technical replicates of blood from several donors. Measured with immunoSEQ multiplex PCR; TCRdb has only the in-frame clones, and not every one. This table has approximately 100,000 clones, roughly 95% appearing once. Sequenced material: T cells isolated from PBMCs. The source of these receptors is a human donor in good health.

The V call is TRBV5-5, the J call TRBJ1-2; D unclear. The CDR3 consists of 15 residues. With 0 bases removed from V and 4 bases from J, the gap between germline ends came to 13 bases. CDR1 and CDR2 from the germline V gene are SGHKS and YYEKEE (reference sequence). The CDR3 spells CASSLEWTGRYGYTF. As DNA, the CDR3 is TGTGCCAGCAGCTTGGAATGGACTGGCCGCTATGGCTACACCTTC. The entire variable domain, with the rest obtained from reference TRBV5-5 and TRBJ1-2, is as follows: DAGVTQSPTHLIKTRGQQVTLRCSPISGHKSVSWYQQVLGQGPQFIFQYYEKEERGRGNFPDRFSARQFPNYSSELNVNALLLGDSALYLCASSLEWTGRYGYTFGSGTRLTVV.

V gene TRBV19 combines with J gene TRBJ1-1; unclear D gene. Trimming removed 6 bases from V and 0 bases from J, with 14 bases in between. From germline, CDR1 is LNHDA and CDR2 SQIVND (reference sequence). This CDR3 has 15 amino acids. The CDR3 sequence is CASSPRTGMNTEAFF. DNA for the CDR3: TGTGCCAGTAGCCCCCGGACGGGAATGAACACTGAAGCTTTCTTT. Complete variable domain (other parts from reference TRBV19 and TRBJ1-1): DGGITQSPKYLFRKEGQNVTLSCEQNLNHDAMYWYRQDPGQGLRLIYYSQIVNDFQKGDIAEGYSVSREKKESFPLTVTSAQKNPTAFYLCASSPRTGMNTEAFFGQGTRLTVV.

V and J are TRBV27 and TRBJ2-4; D call uncertain. In germline, CDR1 is MNHEY, CDR2 SMNVEV (reference sequence). The CDR3 is 13 residues long. V lost 3 bases to trimming and J lost 8 bases, with 11 bases between them. The CDR3 region is CASSFGFGDIQYF. The CDR3 nucleotides read TGTGCCAGCAGTTTCGGTTTTGGAGACATTCAGTACTTC.

The chain joins TRBV6-5 to TRBJ1-2, with 9 nucleotides matching TRBD1. Germline loops: CDR1 MNHEY, CDR2 SVGAGI. The CDR3 extends over 15 amino acids. V lost 2 bases to trimming and J lost 6 bases; unmatched junction nucleotides: 7. Written as DNA, the CDR3 is TGTGCCAGCAGTTACGGGACAGGGCAACCCCATGGCTACACCTTC. Encoded protein: CASSYGTGQPHGYTF.

The chain couples TRBV2 to TRBJ1-2; 7 bases line up with TRBD1. V was pared by 6 bases and J by 8 bases, with 9 bases of the junction left unmatched. The CDR3 totals 13 residues. Germline values: CDR1 SNHLY, CDR2 FYNNEI. The CDR3 is CASRIEGARGYTF. CDR3 bases: TGTGCCAGCAGAATAGAGGGGGCGCGCGGCTACACCTTC.

The J gene is TRBJ2-2, the V gene TRBV12-5; 8 nucleotides agree with TRBD1. The CDR3 runs to 18 residues. With 5 bases clipped from V and 0 bases from J, the junction kept 11 bases outside the gene matches. Looked up from germline, CDR1 is LGHNT and CDR2 is FRNRAP. In DNA form, the CDR3 reads TGTGCTAGTGGTCTTACCCGGACAGGGAACGCGAACACCGGGGAGCTGTTTTTT. Translating gives CASGLTRTGNANTGELFF.

This clone was seen once. The V call is TRBV9, the J call TRBJ2-1; 7 nucleotides line up with TRBD2. The CDR3 runs 14 residues. Germline V gives CDR1 SGDLS, CDR2 YYNGEE. Trimming took 3 bases from V and 3 from J; bases not matched to a gene: 3. CDR3 sequence reads: CASSGSSGYNEQFF. The CDR3 bases are TGTGCCAGCAGCGGGTCTAGCGGCTACAATGAGCAGTTCTTC.

V gene TRBV7-6 combines with J gene TRBJ1-1; D remains ambiguous. The CDR3 is made up of 14 amino acids. In germline, CDR1 is SGHVS, CDR2 FNYEAQ. V was shortened by 5 bases and J by 1 base, with 11 bases between the two germline ends. CDR3 protein: CASSDGLPNTEAFF. The CDR3 nucleotides are TGTGCCAGCAGCGACGGACTTCCGAACACTGAAGCTTTCTTT.

This chain links TRBV7-8 with TRBJ2-3; D is uncertain. V lost 3 bases and J lost 7, with 8 bases in between. The CDR3 has 12 residues. Per the germline V gene, CDR1 is SGHVS and CDR2 is FQNEAQ. CDR3 region: CASSFPVNTQYF. The DNA of the CDR3 is TGTGCCAGCAGCTTTCCAGTTAATACGCAGTATTTT.

V and J are TRBV5-6 and TRBJ2-7; 9 bases agree with TRBD1. Germline CDR1 reads SGHDT; CDR2 reads YYEEEE. The CDR3 runs 17 residues. V lost 3 bases to trimming and J lost 3 bases; unmatched junction nucleotides: 13. CDR3 sequence reads: CASSSLGDRVRVYEQYF. CDR3 DNA: TGTGCCAGCAGCTCATTGGGGGACAGGGTAAGGGTCTACGAGCAGTACTTC.

V is TRBV11-3 and J is TRBJ2-1, with TRBD1 identical over 9 bases. Trimming took 8 bases from V and 4 from J; bases not matched to a gene: 9. This CDR3 spans 15 amino acids. From germline, CDR1 is SGHNT and CDR2 YENEEA. CDR3 sequence: CASQADGQGYNEQFF. The CDR3 DNA reads TGTGCCAGCCAGGCGGATGGACAGGGGTACAATGAGCAGTTCTTC.

The chain links TRBV5-4 to TRBJ1-1; tentatively, D is TRBD1 (6 bases). The CDR3 totals 16 residues. V lost 7 bases, J lost 2 bases, and 21 bases lay in between. CDR1 and CDR2 (germline): SGHNT, YYREEE (reference sequence). The DNA for the CDR3 is TGTGCCAGCTGGAATGGCGGGGGGCTTTATAACACTGAAGCTTTCTTT. Its protein product is CASWNGGGLYNTEAFF.

This chain connects TRBV18 to TRBJ1-5; 8 bases line up with TRBD1. Germline V gives CDR1 KGHSH, CDR2 LQKENI. J was trimmed by 11 bases and V by 3 bases; bases with no gene match: 15. CDR3 length: 16 residues. The CDR3 DNA is TGTGCCAGCTCACCCCGACAGGGGATGGGGCAATCAGCCCAGCATTTT. It encodes CASSPRQGMGQSAQHF.

This clone was picked up one time. The chain combines TRBV7-9 with TRBJ2-3, with D unclear. Germline CDR1 is SEHNR and CDR2 is FQNEAQ (reference sequence). The CDR3 length is 13 residues. Trimming shortened V by 5 bases and J by 1 base, and 7 bases separated the two germline ends. CDR3 residues: CASSARGTDTQYF. CDR3 DNA: TGTGCCAGCAGCGCCCGCGGCACAGATACGCAGTATTTT.

The V and J genes are TRBV2 and TRBJ1-3, with D hard to call. V lost 1 base to trimming and J lost 0 bases, with 7 bases between them. CDR1 is SNHLY, CDR2 FYNNEI, per germline. CDR3 size: 15 residues. This CDR3 is CASSEDHTSGNTIYF. In DNA form, the CDR3 reads TGTGCCAGCAGTGAAGATCACACCTCTGGAAACACCATATATTTT.

The chain carries TRBV6-1 and TRBJ2-5; 11 nucleotides line up with TRBD2. Germline V gene sequence: CDR1 MNHNS, CDR2 SASEGT. After removal of 9 bases from V and 2 bases from J, the junction contained 8 bases not matched to a gene. The length of the CDR3 is 15 residues. For the CDR3, the DNA is TGTGCCAGTCTTAGACTAGCGGGACGTCAAGAGACCCAGTACTTC. This sequence encodes CASLRLAGRQETQYF.

This sequence joins TRBV7-9 and TRBJ2-2; 7 bases map to TRBD1. The CDR3 sequence is 16 residues long. The germline V gene encodes CDR1 SEHNR and CDR2 FQNEAQ (reference sequence). With 6 bases clipped from V and 0 bases from J, the junction kept 7 bases outside the gene matches. The CDR3: CASRDRTGSNTGELFF. CDR3 DNA: TGTGCCAGCAGAGATCGGACAGGATCGAACACCGGGGAGCTGTTTTTT.